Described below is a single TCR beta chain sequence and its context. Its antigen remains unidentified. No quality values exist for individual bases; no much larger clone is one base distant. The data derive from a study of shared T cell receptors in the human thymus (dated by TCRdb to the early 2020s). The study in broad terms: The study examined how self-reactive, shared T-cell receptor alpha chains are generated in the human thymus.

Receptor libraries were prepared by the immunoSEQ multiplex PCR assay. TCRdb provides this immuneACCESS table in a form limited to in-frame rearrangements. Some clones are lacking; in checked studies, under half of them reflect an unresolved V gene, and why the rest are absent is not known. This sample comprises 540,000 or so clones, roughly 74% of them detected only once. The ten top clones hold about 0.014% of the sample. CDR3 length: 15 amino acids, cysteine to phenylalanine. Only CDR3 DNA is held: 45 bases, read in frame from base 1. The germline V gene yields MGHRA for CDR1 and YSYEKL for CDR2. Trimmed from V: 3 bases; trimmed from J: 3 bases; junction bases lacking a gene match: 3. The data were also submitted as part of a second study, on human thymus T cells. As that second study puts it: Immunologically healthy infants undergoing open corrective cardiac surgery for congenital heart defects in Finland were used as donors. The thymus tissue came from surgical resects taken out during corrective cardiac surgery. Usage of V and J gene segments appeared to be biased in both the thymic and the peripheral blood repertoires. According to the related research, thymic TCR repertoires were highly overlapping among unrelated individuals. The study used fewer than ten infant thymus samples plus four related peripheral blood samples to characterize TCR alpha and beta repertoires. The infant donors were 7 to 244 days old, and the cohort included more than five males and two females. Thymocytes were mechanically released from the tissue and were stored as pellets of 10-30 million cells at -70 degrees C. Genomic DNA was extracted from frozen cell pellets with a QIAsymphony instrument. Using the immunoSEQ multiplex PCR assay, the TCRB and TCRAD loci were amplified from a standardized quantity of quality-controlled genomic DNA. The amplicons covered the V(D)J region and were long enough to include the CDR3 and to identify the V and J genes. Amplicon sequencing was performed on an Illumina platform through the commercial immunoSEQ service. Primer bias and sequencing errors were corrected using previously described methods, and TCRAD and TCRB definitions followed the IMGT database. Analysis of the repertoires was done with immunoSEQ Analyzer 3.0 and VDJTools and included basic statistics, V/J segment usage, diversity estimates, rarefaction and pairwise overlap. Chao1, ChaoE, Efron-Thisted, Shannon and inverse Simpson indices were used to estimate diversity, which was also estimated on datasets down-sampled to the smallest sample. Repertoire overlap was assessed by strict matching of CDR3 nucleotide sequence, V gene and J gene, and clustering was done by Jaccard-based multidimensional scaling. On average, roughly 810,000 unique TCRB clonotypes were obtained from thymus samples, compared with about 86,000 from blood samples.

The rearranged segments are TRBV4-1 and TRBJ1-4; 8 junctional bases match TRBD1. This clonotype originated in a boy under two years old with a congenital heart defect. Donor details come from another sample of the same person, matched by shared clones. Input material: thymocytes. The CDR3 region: CASSQDRAANEKLFF. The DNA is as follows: TGCGCCAGCAGCCAGGACAGGGCCGCTAATGAAAAACTGTTTTTT.